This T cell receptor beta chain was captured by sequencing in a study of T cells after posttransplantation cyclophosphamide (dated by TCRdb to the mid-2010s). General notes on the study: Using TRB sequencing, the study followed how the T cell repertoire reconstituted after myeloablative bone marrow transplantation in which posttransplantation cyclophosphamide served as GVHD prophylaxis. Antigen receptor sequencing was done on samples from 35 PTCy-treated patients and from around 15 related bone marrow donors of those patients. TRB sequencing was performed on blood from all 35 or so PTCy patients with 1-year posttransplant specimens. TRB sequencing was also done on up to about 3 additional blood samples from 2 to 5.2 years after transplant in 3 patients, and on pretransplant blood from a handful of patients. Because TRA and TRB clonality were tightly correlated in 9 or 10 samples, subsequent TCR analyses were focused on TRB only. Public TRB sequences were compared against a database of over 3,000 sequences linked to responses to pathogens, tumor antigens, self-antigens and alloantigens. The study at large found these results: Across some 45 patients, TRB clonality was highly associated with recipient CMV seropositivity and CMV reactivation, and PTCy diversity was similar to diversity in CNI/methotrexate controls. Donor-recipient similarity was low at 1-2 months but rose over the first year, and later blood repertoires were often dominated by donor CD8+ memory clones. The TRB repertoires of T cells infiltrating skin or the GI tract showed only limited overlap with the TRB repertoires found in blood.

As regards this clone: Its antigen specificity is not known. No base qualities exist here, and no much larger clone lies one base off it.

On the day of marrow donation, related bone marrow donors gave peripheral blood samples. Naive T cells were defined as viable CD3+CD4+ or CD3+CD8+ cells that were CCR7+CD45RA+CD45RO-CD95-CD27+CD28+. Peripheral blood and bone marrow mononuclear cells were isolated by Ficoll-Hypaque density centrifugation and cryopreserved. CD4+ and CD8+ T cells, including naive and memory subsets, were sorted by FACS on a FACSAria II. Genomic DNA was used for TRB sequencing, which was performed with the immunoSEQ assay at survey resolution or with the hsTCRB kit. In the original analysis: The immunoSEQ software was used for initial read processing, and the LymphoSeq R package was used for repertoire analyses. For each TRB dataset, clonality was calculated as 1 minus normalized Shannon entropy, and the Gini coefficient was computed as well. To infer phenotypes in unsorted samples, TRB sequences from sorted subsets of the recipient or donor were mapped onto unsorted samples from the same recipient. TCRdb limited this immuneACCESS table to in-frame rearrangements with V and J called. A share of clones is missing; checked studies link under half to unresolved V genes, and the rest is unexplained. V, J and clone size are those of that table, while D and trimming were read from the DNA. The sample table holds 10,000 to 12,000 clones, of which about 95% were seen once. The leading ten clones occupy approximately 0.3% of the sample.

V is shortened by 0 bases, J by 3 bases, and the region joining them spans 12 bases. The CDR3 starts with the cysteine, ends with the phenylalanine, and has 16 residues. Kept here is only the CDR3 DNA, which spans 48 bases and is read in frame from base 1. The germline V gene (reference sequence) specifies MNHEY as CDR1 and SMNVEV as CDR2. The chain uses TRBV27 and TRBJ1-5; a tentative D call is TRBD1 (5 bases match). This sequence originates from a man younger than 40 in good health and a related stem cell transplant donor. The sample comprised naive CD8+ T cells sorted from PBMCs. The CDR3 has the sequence CASSLSSGEINQPQHF. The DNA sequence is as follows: TGTGCCAGCAGTTTATCGTCGGGGGAAATCAATCAGCCCCAGCATTTT.